Listed here are 12 T cell receptor beta chains from one sample, sequenced in a study of T cell responses to AZD1222 COVID-19 vaccine. Repertoires were generated with immunoSEQ multiplex PCR, while TCRdb's copy carries only in-frame clones and drops some. The repertoire consists of some 80,000 clones, with about 91% occurring once and the leading ten covering more than 8%. The sequenced sample was peripheral blood, obtained 28 days after the second dose of the MenACWY control vaccine. The receptor set was obtained from an adult who received the MenACWY meningococcal vaccine as a control.

The rearrangement links TRBV18 to TRBJ1-2; no definite D call. Germline assignment: CDR1 KGHSH and CDR2 LQKENI. Trimming pared 3 bases from V and 2 bases from J, leaving 13 bases between. CDR3 size: 15 residues. The CDR3 loop reads CASSPADVRNYGYTF. In DNA, the CDR3 is TGTGCCAGCTCACCGGCGGACGTAAGAAACTATGGCTACACCTTC. The whole variable domain, filled in from reference TRBV18 and TRBJ1-2, reads NAGVMQNPRHLVRRRGQEARLRCSPMKGHSHVYWYRQLPEEGLKFMVYLQKENIIDESGMPKERFSAEFPKEGPSILRIQQVVRGDSAAYFCASSPADVRNYGYTFGSGTRLTVV.

The genes are TRBV6-4 and TRBJ1-4, with D maybe TRBD1 (5 bases). The germline gives CDR1 MRHNA, CDR2 SNTAGT. The V end lost 0 bases, the J end lost 7 bases, and 9 bases lay between the germline ends. The CDR3 runs 14 residues. Written as DNA, the CDR3 is TGTGCCAGCAGTGACTCGATGGACATTGAAAAACTGTTTTTT. The encoded protein is CASSDSMDIEKLFF.

This chain connects TRBV6-5 to TRBJ1-2, with 7 bases lining up with TRBD1. CDR1 is MNHEY, CDR2 SVGAGI, per germline. The CDR3 is 15 residues long. V was pared by 8 bases and J by 4 bases, with 13 bases of the junction left unmatched. Written as DNA, the CDR3 is TGTGCCAGCGGGACAGCGCTACCTCCCCCCTATGGCTACACCTTC. Translating it yields CASGTALPPPYGYTF.

The table lists this clone with a few counts. V and J are TRBV27 and TRBJ2-2, with D possibly being TRBD2 (6 bases). The CDR3 is 15 residues long. Trimming cost V 6 bases and J 1 base, with 12 bases left between them. Germline V CDR1 and CDR2: MNHEY, SMNVEV (reference sequence). This CDR3 is CASSRRDLNTGELFF. The CDR3 region has the DNA TGTGCCAGCAGCCGACGGGACTTGAACACCGGGGAGCTGTTTTTT.

V usage is TRBV2 and J usage is TRBJ2-1; a weak D match, TRBD1 (6 bases). The CDR3 has 12 residues. Germline-derived CDR1 and CDR2 are SNHLY and FYNNEI. Trimming pared 5 bases from V and 6 bases from J, leaving 8 bases between. CDR3 in amino acids: CASSWTVNEQFF. The CDR3 nucleotides read TGTGCCAGCAGTTGGACAGTCAATGAGCAGTTCTTC.

CDR3 residues: CASSIWTYTGELFF. The CDR3 DNA follows: TGTGCCAGTAGTATCTGGACGTACACCGGGGAGCTGTTTTTT. V and J are TRBV19 and TRBJ2-2; D gene ambiguous. The CDR3 has 14 amino acids. V lost 3 bases and J 3 bases, leaving 8 bases between the germline ends. CDR1 is LNHDA, CDR2 SQIVND, per germline (reference sequence).

The chain joins TRBV3-1 (or the pseudogene TRBV3-2) to TRBJ1-5; 8 bases agree with TRBD1. Per germline, CDR1 LGHDT and CDR2 YNNKEL (reference sequence). V lost 3 bases, J lost 5 bases, and 3 bases stayed unmatched. CDR3 length equals 14 residues. CDR3 bases: TGTGCCAGCAGCCAGGACAGGGAGTATCAGCCCCAGCATTTT. It yields the protein CASSQDREYQPQHF.

The chain employs TRBV5-5 and TRBJ1-3, with no clear D. V was pared by 0 bases and J by 0 bases, with 4 bases between. CDR1 is SGHKS and CDR2 is YYEKEE in the germline V gene (reference sequence). This CDR3 is 14 amino acids long. This chain's CDR3 is CASSLESSGNTIYF. CDR3 nucleotides: TGTGCCAGCAGCTTGGAATCCTCTGGAAACACCATATATTTT. The entire variable domain, with the rest obtained from reference TRBV5-5 and TRBJ1-3, is as follows: DAGVTQSPTHLIKTRGQQVTLRCSPISGHKSVSWYQQVLGQGPQFIFQYYEKEERGRGNFPDRFSARQFPNYSSELNVNALLLGDSALYLCASSLESSGNTIYFGEGSWLTVV.

J is TRBJ1-3 and V is TRBV7-2; 8 bases map to TRBD1. This CDR3 comprises 16 residues. CDR1 and CDR2 (germline): SGHTA, FQGNSA. J was trimmed by 0 bases and V by 5 bases; bases with no gene match: 6. This chain's CDR3 is CASSKRTGSSGNTIYF. In DNA, the CDR3 is TGTGCCAGCAGCAAACGGACAGGGAGCTCTGGAAACACCATATATTTT.

The chain joins TRBV5-1 to TRBJ2-1; 7 bases are shared with TRBD1. Germline V gene sequence: CDR1 SGHRS, CDR2 YFSETQ. CDR3 length: 15 amino acids. V shed 4 bases and J 0 bases; nucleotides not matched to a gene: 4. The CDR3 here is CASSQGQSSYNEQFF. In DNA, the CDR3 is TGCGCCAGCAGCCAGGGACAGAGCTCCTACAATGAGCAGTTCTTC.

The V call is TRBV19, the J call TRBJ1-1, with 9 bases that match TRBD1. The CDR3 contains 16 residues. With V trimmed by 5 bases and J by 0 bases, 7 bases remained unmatched. The germline gives CDR1 LNHDA, CDR2 SQIVND (reference sequence). CDR3 loop: CASSPTGGKLNTEAFF. The CDR3, as DNA: TGTGCCAGTAGTCCGACAGGGGGTAAATTGAACACTGAAGCTTTCTTT.

This clone was seen a handful of times. The gene calls are TRBV7-2 and TRBJ2-5; 11 bases agree with TRBD2. Germline V gene lookup returns CDR1 SGHTA and CDR2 FQGNSA. The ends lost 4 bases at V and 1 base at J; junction bases unmatched: 14. The CDR3 consists of 19 residues. Written as DNA, the CDR3 is TGTGCCAGCAGCTCACTTCCCCCCTTGGGGACTAGCGGCCAAGAGACCCAGTACTTC. Protein: CASSSLPPLGTSGQETQYF.